The 15 T cell receptor beta chains below were found in one sample sequenced in a study of early T cells in non-severe SARS-CoV-2 infection. TCRdb reanalysed the 5' RACE reads using MiXCR and keeps one entry per CDR3 protein. The sample consists of 50,000 to 80,000 distinct CDR3 sequences, over 4.5% of them appearing once. The sequenced sample consisted of whole blood. Every receptor here comes from an adult who was a healthcare worker with PCR-confirmed SARS-CoV-2 infection or an uninfected control (not recorded which).

This clonotype was observed at least ten times. This chain links TRBV5-1 with TRBJ2-3; TRBD2 aligns across 14 bases. Germline CDR1 reads SGHRS; CDR2 reads YFSETQ. The CDR3 extends over 17 amino acids. V shed 4 bases, J shed 5 bases, and the junction held 9 bases outside the gene matches. In DNA form, the CDR3 reads TGCGCCAGCAGCCCCGGGACTAGCGGGAGTTCGGGAGATACGCAGTATTTT. Translation gives CASSPGTSGSSGDTQYF.

This clonotype has a count of ten or more. The V call is TRBV13, the J call TRBJ2-3; D ambiguous. Trimming removed 0 bases from V and 6 bases from J, with 4 bases in between. This CDR3 region has 12 residues. The germline V gene encodes CDR1 PRHDT and CDR2 FYEKMQ (reference sequence). CDR3 loop: CASSLGGDTQYF. CDR3 DNA: TGTGCCAGCAGCTTAGGGGGCGATACGCAGTATTTT. Supplemented by reference TRBV13 and TRBJ2-3, the full variable domain reads AAGVIQSPRHLIKEKRETATLKCYPIPRHDTVYWYQQGPGQDPQFLISFYEKMQSDKGSIPDRFSAQQFSDYHSELNMSSLELGDSALYFCASSLGGDTQYFGPGTRLTVL.

This clonotype was seen ten or more times. The chain recombines TRBV24-1 with TRBJ2-1; no definite D call. V gave up 0 bases and J gave up 10 bases, with 12 bases separating them. The CDR3 loop spans 14 amino acids. Germline V gene sequence: CDR1 KGHDR, CDR2 SFDVKD. The CDR3 DNA follows: TGTGCCACCAGTGATTTGTCGACCTCCGAGGAGCAGTTCTTC. Translating it yields CATSDLSTSEEQFF.

The rearrangement joins TRBV5-1 to TRBJ2-3; TRBD2 agrees at 11 bases. V shed 1 base, J shed 2 bases, and the junction held 3 bases outside the gene matches. Germline V gene data show CDR1 as SGHRS and CDR2 as YFSETQ. The CDR3 runs to 16 residues. The DNA for the CDR3 is TGCGCCAGCAGCTTGACTAGCGGGAGACCCACAGATACGCAGTATTTT. Its protein product is CASSLTSGRPTDTQYF.

This clonotype was picked up many times. The gene calls are TRBV10-1 and TRBJ2-1; 12 nucleotides match TRBD1. J lost 6 bases, V lost 4 bases, and 10 bases had no gene match. The CDR3 totals 17 residues. Germline V CDR1 and CDR2: WNHNN, SYGVQD (reference sequence). The CDR3 spells CASSGLTGTGGRNEQFF. The CDR3 nucleotides are TGCGCCAGCAGTGGGCTTACCGGGACAGGGGGCCGCAATGAGCAGTTCTTC.

This clonotype was detected a few times. The chain has TRBV27 and TRBJ1-6; TRBD1 agrees at 7 bases. Trimming removed 5 bases from V and 0 bases from J; junction bases left unmatched: 7. CDR1 MNHEY and CDR2 SMNVEV come from the germline V gene (reference sequence). This CDR3 comprises 17 residues. CDR3 DNA sequence: TGTGCCAGCAGTCCCGGGACAGAGTTCTCCTATAATTCACCCCTCCACTTT. This sequence encodes CASSPGTEFSYNSPLHF.

The rearrangement uses TRBV29-1 and TRBJ2-7; D possibly corresponds to TRBD2 (5 bases). Germline-derived CDR1 and CDR2 are SQVTM and ANQGSEA. V was trimmed by 7 bases and J by 3 bases, leaving 10 bases between them. The CDR3 is 11 amino acids. CDR3 residues: CSAERDYEQYF. Written as DNA, the CDR3 is TGCAGCGCCGAGAGGGACTACGAGCAGTACTTC.

This clonotype was seen at least ten times. The chain uses TRBV4-1 and TRBJ2-2; D might be TRBD2 (6 bases). Germline CDR1 MGHRA, CDR2 YSYEKL. This CDR3 region has 19 residues. The V gene lost 1 base and the J gene lost 1 base, with 19 bases spanning the gap. The CDR3 nucleotides are TGCGCCAGCAGCCAAGGCCCTGGATCTGTGGGGGGGAACACCGGGGAGCTGTTTTTT. This gives the protein CASSQGPGSVGGNTGELFF.

This clonotype appeared many times. This sequence joins TRBV6-5 and TRBJ2-7, with D unresolved. The CDR3 has 14 amino acids. The V and J ends lost 5 bases and 2 bases respectively, with 13 bases between them. Germline V lookup: CDR1 MNHEY, CDR2 SVGAGI. CDR3 loop: CASSDPDGAYEQYF. The CDR3, as DNA: TGTGCCAGCAGTGACCCTGACGGAGCCTACGAGCAGTACTTC.

In its sample, this clonotype was seen a few times. This sequence joins TRBV13 and TRBJ1-1; D is perhaps TRBD1 (5 bases). CDR1 and CDR2 (germline): PRHDT, FYEKMQ (reference sequence). Trimming took off 6 bases at V and 13 bases at J, with 18 bases between the two ends. The CDR3 runs to 12 residues. CDR3 coding DNA: TGTGCCAGCAGTCGCCTCTCCCGGCAGGGTTTCTTT. Translation: CASSRLSRQGFF.

This clonotype has more than one count but fewer than ten. The V and J genes are TRBV12-3 or TRBV12-4 and TRBJ1-1; no firm D call. The CDR3 is 14 amino acids. Trimming shortened V by 8 bases and J by 4 bases, and 17 bases separated the two germline ends. CDR3 sequence (DNA): TGTGCCAGCGGCTATCCTCCGGTCGCCACTGAAGCTTTCTTT. It codes for CASGYPPVATEAFF.

In its sample, this clonotype was seen many times. The V gene is TRBV7-9, the J gene TRBJ2-7; D is unclear. Germline CDR1 and CDR2: SEHNR and FQNEAQ (reference sequence). Trimming took 4 bases from V and 0 from J, leaving 7 bases between them. The CDR3 is 13 residues long. The DNA for the CDR3 is TGTGCCAGCAGCTCCACGGGCTCCTACGAGCAGTACTTC. It codes for CASSSTGSYEQYF. Filled out from reference TRBV7-9 and TRBJ2-7, the complete variable domain reads DTGVSQNPRHKITKRGQNVTFRCDPISEHNRLYWYRQTLGQGPEFLTYFQNEAQLEKSRLLSDRFSAERPKGSFSTLEIQRTEQGDSAMYLCASSSTGSYEQYFGPGTRLTVT.

This clonotype was recorded a few times. J is TRBJ2-1 and V is TRBV5-1; possibly TRBD2 for D (5 bases). The CDR3 is 15 amino acids. The germline V and J ends were trimmed by 4 bases and 0 bases, with 11 bases remaining between them. Germline assignment: CDR1 SGHRS and CDR2 YFSETQ. The CDR3 spells CASSGSASSYNEQFF. The CDR3 DNA follows: TGCGCCAGCAGCGGTAGCGCGAGCTCCTACAATGAGCAGTTCTTC.

At least ten counts were recorded for this clonotype. This chain joins TRBV15 and TRBJ2-2, with a weak D call TRBD1 (6 bases). Germline CDR1 reads LNHNV; CDR2 reads YYDKDF (reference sequence). The CDR3 sequence is 15 residues long. The V end was cut by 3 bases, the J end by 5 bases, with 13 bases between. This chain's CDR3 is CATSSNRVQTGELFF. The CDR3 bases are TGTGCCACCAGCAGCAACAGGGTTCAAACCGGGGAGCTGTTTTTT.

This clonotype was picked up many times. At one end the junction does not follow the germline gene, possibly because of a read error. The V and J genes are TRBV3-1 and TRBJ2-7; D might be TRBD1 (5 bases). CDR1 and CDR2 (germline): LGHDT, YNNKEL (reference sequence). This CDR3 comprises 15 residues. The CDR3: CASSQVFTGPYEQYF. CDR3 nucleotide sequence: TGCGCCAGCAGCCAAGTTTTTACAGGTCCCTACGAGCAGTACTTC.